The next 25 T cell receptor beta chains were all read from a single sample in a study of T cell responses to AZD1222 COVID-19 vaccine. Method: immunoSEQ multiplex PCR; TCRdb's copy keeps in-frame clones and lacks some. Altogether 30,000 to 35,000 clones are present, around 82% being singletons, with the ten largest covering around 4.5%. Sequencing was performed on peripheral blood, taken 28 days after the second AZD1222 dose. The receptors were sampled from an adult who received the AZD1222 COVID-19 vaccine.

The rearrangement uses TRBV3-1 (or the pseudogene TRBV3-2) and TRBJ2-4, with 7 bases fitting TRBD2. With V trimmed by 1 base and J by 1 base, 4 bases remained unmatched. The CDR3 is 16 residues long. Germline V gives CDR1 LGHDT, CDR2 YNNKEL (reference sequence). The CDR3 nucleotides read TGTGCCAGCAGCCAAGGTCACGGGGGGGCCAAAAACATTCAGTACTTC. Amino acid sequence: CASSQGHGGAKNIQYF.

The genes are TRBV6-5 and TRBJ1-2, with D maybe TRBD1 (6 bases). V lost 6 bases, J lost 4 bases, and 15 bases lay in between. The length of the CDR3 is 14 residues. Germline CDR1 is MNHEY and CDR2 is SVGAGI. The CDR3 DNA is TGTGCCAGCAGACCCGATACAGGGAGCTATGGCTACACCTTC. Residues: CASRPDTGSYGYTF.

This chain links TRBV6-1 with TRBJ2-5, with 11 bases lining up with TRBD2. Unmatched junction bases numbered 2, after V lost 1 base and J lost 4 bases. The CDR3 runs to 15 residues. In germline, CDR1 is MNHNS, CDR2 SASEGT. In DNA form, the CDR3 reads TGTGCCAGCAGTGAAGTAGCGGGGGGGGGAGAGACCCAGTACTTC. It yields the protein CASSEVAGGGETQYF.

The CDR3 sequence: CATSDQTVQGGKLFF. DNA of the CDR3: TGTGCCACCAGTGATCAGACAGTTCAGGGTGGAAAACTGTTTTTT. V usage is TRBV24-1 and J usage is TRBJ1-4; D perhaps matches TRBD1 (5 bases). The CDR3 sequence is 15 residues long. The ends were cut back, 3 bases at V and 10 bases at J, with 17 bases in the middle. The V gene's germline CDR1 is KGHDR and CDR2 SFDVKD.

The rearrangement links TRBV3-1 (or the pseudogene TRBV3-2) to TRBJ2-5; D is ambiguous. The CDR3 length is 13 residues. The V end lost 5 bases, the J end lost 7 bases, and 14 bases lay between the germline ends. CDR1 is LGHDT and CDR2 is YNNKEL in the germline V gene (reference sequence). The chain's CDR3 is CASSITVSGTQYF. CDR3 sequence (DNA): TGTGCCAGCAGCATAACGGTTTCTGGGACCCAGTACTTC.

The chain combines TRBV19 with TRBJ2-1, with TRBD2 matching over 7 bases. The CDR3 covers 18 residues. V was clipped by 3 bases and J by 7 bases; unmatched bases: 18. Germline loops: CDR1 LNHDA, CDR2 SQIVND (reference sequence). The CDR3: CASSIYQGGLADINEQFF. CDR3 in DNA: TGTGCCAGTAGTATTTATCAGGGAGGGCTAGCGGATATTAATGAGCAGTTCTTC.

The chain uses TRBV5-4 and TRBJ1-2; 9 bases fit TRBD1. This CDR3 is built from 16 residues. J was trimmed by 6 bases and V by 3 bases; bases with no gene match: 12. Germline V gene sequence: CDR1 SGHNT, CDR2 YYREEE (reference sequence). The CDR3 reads CASSSISRGQGNGYTF. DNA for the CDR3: TGTGCCAGCAGCTCTATTAGTAGGGGACAGGGCAATGGCTACACCTTC.

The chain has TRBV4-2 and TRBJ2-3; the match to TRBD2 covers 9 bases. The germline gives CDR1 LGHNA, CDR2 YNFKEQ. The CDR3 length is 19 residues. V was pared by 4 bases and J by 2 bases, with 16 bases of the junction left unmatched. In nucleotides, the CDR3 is TGTGCCAGCAGCCCCTCCTGGGCGACTAGCGGCCGAAACACAGATACGCAGTATTTT. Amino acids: CASSPSWATSGRNTDTQYF.

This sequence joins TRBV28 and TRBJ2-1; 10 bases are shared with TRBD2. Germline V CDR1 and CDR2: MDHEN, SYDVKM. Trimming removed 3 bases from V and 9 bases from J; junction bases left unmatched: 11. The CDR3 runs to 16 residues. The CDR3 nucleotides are TGTGCCAGCAGTTTTCTGGGGAGCGGGAGGGTTAGTGAGCAGTTCTTC. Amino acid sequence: CASSFLGSGRVSEQFF.

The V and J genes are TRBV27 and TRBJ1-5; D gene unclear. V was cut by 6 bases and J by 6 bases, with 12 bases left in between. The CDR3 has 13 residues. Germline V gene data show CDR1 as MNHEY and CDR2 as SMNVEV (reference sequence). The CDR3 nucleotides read TGTGCCAGCAGCACCGGCCGGGGTCAGCCCCAGCATTTT. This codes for CASSTGRGQPQHF.

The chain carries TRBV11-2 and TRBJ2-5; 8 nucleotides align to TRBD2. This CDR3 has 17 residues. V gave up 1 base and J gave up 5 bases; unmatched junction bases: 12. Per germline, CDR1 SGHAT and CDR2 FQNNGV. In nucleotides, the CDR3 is TGTGCCAGCAGCTTAGTAGGGGGTAGCGGGGTGGAGGAGACCCAGTACTTC. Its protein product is CASSLVGGSGVEETQYF.

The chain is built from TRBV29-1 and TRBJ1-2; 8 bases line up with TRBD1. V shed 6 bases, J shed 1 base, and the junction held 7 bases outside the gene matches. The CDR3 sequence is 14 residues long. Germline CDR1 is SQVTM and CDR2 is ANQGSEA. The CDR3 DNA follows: TGCAGCGTACTGGGACAGGTGGATAACTATGGCTACACCTTC. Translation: CSVLGQVDNYGYTF.

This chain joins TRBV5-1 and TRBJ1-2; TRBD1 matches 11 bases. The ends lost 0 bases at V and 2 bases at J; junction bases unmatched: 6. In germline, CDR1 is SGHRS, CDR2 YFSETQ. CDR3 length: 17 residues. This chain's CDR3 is CASSLGLGDRGNYGYTF. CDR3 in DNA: TGCGCCAGCAGCTTGGGTTTAGGGGACAGGGGGAACTATGGCTACACCTTC.

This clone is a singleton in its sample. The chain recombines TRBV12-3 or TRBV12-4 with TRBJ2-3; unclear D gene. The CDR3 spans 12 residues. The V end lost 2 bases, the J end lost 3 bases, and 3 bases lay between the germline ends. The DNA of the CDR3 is TGTGCCAGCAGTTTAATAACAGATACGCAGTATTTT. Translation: CASSLITDTQYF.

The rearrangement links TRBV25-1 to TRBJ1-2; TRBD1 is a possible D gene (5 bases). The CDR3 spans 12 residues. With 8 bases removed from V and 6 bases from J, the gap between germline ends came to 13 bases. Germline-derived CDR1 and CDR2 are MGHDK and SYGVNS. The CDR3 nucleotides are TGTGCCAGCTACAAACAGGCGGATGGCTACACCTTC. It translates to CASYKQADGYTF.

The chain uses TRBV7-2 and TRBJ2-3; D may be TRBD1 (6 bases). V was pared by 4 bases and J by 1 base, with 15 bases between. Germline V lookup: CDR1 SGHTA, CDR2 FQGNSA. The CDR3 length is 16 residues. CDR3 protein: CASSSQPGVGTDTQYF. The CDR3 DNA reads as TGTGCCAGCAGCTCCCAACCAGGGGTGGGCACAGATACGCAGTATTTT.

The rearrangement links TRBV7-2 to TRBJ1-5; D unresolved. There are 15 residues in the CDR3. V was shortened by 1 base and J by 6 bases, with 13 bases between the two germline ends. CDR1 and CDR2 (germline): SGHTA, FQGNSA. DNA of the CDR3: TGTGCCAGCAGCTTAGGGGGTCGTTTGGGTCAGCCCCAGCATTTT. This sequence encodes CASSLGGRLGQPQHF.

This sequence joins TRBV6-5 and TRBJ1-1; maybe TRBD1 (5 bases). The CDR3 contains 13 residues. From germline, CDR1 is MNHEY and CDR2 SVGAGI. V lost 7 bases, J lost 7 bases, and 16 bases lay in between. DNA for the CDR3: TGTGCCAGCACCTCGACGGGAACAGGTGAAGCTTTCTTT. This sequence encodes CASTSTGTGEAFF.

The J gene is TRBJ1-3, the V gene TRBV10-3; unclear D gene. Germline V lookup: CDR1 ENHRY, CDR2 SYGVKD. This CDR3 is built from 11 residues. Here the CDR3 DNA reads TGTGGGGGAGGCGCTGGAAACACCATATATTTT. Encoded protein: CGGGAGNTIYF.

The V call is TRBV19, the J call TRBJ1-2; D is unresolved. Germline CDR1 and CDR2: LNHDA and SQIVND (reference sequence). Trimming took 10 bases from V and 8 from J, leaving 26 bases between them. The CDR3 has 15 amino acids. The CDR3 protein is CATMDGVPTRTGYTF. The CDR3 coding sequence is TGTGCCACCATGGACGGGGTCCCTACAAGGACGGGCTACACCTTC.

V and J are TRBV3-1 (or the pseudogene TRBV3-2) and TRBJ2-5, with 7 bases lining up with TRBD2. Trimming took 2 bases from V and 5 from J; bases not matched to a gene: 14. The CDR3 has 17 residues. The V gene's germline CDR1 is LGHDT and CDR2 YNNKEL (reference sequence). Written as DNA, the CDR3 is TGTGCCAGCAGCCAATTGACTCGCGGGGCGGGGGTGGAGACCCAGTACTTC. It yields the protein CASSQLTRGAGVETQYF.

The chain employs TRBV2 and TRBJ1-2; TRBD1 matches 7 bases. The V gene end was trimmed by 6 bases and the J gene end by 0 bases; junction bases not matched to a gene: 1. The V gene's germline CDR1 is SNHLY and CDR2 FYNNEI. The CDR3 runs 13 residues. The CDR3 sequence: CASRGQANYGYTF. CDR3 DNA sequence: TGTGCCAGCAGAGGACAGGCTAACTATGGCTACACCTTC.

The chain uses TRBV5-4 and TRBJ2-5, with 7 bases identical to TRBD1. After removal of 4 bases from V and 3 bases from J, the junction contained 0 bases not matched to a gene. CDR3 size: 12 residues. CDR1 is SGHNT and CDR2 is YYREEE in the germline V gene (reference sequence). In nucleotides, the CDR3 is TGTGCCAGCAGCGGGACAGAAGAGACCCAGTACTTC. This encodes CASSGTEETQYF.

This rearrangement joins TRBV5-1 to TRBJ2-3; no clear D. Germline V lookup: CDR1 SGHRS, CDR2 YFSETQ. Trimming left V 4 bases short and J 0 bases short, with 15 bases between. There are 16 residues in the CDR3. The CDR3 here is CASSALQDSSTDTQYF. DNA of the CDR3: TGCGCCAGCAGCGCACTACAAGACTCTAGCACAGATACGCAGTATTTT. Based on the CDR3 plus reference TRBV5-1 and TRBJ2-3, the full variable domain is KAGVTQTPRYLIKTRGQQVTLSCSPISGHRSVSWYQQTPGQGLQFLFEYFSETQRNKGNFPGRFSGRQFSNSRSEMNVSTLELGDSALYLCASSALQDSSTDTQYFGPGTRLTVL.

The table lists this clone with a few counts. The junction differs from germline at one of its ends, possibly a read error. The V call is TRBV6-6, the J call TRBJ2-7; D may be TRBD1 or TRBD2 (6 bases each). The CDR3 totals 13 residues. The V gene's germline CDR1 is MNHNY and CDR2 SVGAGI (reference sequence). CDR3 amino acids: CASSLGGSDEQYF. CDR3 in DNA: TGTGCCAGCAGTTTGGGGGGCTCCGACGAGCAGTACTTC.